The rows below give T cell receptor beta chains drawn from one sample of a study of blood T cell repertoires in COVID-19. Sequenced by immunoSEQ multiplex PCR; TCRdb stores in-frame clones only, minus some. The sample includes 150,000 to 200,000 clones, roughly 79% of them seen just once. The material sequenced was peripheral blood. Every receptor here comes from a woman in her thirties or forties with COVID-19, enrolled during active disease. Each CDR3 is given with its conserved first and last residue. D genes are given only for firm matches. Part of the rows lack a size; the others show once, few, many or a class for expanded clones.

>TRBJ2-7|TRBD1|NA|TRBV19
TGTGCCAGTAGTGTCCAAACAGGGGGGCCCTACGAGCAGTACTTC
CASSVQTGGPYEQYF
>TRBJ2-7|TRBD2|NA|TRBV28
TGTGCCAGCAGTTTAGGGACTAGCGGGGTTCTCGAGCAGTACTTC
CASSLGTSGVLEQYF
>TRBJ1-3|NA|few|TRBV30
TGTGCCTGGAGTGTGGGCAGCTCTGGAAACACCATATATTTT
CAWSVGSSGNTIYF
>TRBJ2-1|NA|once|TRBV30
TGTGCCTGGAGTGTAGGGGGCTACAATGAGCAGTTCTTC
CAWSVGGYNEQFF
>TRBJ2-2|NA|NA|TRBV19
TGTGCCAGTAGTATTCGTCCAGGGATGGCCGGGGAGCTGTTTTTT
CASSIRPGMAGELFF
>TRBJ1-1|NA|NA|TRBV15
TGTGCCACCAGCAGAGGGAGCGCGCCCGGGGCGGGAAGAGCTTTCTTT
CATSRGSAPGAGRAFF
>TRBJ1-2|NA|once|TRBV6-5
TGTGCCAGCACCCAGACAGGCTTCGGCTATGGCTACACCTTC
CASTQTGFGYGYTF
>TRBJ2-7|NA|once|TRBV13
TGTGCCAGCAGCACCGACTGGAAAGGCAAGCAGTACTTC
CASSTDWKGKQYF
>TRBJ2-7|TRBD2|few|TRBV6-1
TGTGCCAGCAGTGAAGAACTAGCGGGAGGCTACGAGCAGTACTTC
CASSEELAGGYEQYF
>TRBJ2-3|TRBD2|NA|TRBV4-2
TGTGCCAGCAGCCAAGATATGACGGGAGGGGGCACAGATACGCAGTATTTT
CASSQDMTGGGTDTQYF
>TRBJ2-2|NA|NA|TRBV20-1
TGCAGTGCCCTCGCCGGGGAGCTGTTTTTT
CSALAGELFF